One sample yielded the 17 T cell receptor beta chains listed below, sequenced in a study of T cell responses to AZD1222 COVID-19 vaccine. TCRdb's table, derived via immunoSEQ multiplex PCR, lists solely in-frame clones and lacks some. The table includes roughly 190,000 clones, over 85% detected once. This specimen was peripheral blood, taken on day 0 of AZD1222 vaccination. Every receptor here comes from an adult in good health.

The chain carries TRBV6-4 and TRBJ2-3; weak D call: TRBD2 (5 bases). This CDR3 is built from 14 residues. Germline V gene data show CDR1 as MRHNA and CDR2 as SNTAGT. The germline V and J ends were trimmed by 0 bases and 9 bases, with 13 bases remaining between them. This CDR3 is CASSDSLERETQYF. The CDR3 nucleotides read TGTGCCAGCAGTGACTCGCTGGAGAGGGAGACGCAGTATTTT.

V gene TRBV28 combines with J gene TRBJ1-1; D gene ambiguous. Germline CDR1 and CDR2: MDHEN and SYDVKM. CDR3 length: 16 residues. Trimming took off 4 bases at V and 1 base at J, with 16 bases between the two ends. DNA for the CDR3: TGTGCCAGCAGTTCCCCCGGGTCGCCGCGGAACACTGAAGCTTTCTTT. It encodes CASSSPGSPRNTEAFF.

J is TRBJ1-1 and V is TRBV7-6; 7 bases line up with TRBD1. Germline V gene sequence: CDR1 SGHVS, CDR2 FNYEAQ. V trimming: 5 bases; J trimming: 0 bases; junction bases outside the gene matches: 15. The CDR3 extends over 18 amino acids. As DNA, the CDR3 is TGTGCCAGCAGCCTCGGGGGGACAGTTCCTTTTCTGAACACTGAAGCTTTCTTT. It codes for CASSLGGTVPFLNTEAFF.

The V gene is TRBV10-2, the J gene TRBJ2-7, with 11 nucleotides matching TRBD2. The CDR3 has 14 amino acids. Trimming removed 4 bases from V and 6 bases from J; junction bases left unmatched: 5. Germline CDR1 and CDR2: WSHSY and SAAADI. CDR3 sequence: CASSGSSGGIEQYF. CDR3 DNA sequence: TGCGCCAGCAGTGGGTCTAGCGGGGGGATCGAGCAGTACTTC.

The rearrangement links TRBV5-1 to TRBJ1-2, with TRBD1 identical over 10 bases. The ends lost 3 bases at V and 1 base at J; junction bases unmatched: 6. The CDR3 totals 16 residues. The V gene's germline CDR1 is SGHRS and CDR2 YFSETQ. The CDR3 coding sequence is TGCGCCAGCAGCTCCAACCGGGACAGGGGTAACTATGGCTACACCTTC. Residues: CASSSNRDRGNYGYTF.

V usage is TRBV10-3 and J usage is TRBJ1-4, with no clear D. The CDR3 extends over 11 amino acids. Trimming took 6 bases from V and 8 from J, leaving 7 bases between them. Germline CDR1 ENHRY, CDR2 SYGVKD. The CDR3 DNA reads TGTGCCATCAGAGCCAGGGAAAAACTGTTTTTT. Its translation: CAIRAREKLFF.

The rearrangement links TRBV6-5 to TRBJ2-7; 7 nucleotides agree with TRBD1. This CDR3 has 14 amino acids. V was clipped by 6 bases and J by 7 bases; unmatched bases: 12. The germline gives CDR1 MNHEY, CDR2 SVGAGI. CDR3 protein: CASSYLDRVGEQYF. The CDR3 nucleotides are TGTGCCAGCAGCTATCTCGACAGGGTGGGGGAGCAGTACTTC.

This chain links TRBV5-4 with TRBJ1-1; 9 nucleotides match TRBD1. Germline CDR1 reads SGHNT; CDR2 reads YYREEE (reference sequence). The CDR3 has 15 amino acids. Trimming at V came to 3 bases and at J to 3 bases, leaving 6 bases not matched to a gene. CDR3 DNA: TGTGCCAGCAGCTGGGGACAGGGTTTGCACACTGAAGCTTTCTTT. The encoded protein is CASSWGQGLHTEAFF.

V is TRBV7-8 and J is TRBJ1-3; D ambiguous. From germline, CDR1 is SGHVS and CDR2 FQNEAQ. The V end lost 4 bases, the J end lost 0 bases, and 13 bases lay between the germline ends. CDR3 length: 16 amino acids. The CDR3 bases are TGTGCCAGCAGCTCCTTCGGGCCTTACTCTGGAAACACCATATATTTT. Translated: CASSSFGPYSGNTIYF.

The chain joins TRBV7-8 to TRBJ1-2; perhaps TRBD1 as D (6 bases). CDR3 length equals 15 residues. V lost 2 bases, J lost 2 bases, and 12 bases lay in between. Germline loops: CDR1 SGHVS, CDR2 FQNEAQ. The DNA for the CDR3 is TGTGCCAGCAGCTTACTGGACAGTGAAAACTATGGCTACACCTTC. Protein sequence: CASSLLDSENYGYTF.

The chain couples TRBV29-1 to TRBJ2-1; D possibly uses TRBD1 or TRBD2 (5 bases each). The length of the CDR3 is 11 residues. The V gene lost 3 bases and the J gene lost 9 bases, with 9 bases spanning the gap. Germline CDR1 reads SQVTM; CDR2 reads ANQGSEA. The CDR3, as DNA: TGCAGCGTTGAGGGGGATGGTGAGCAGTTCTTC. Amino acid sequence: CSVEGDGEQFF.

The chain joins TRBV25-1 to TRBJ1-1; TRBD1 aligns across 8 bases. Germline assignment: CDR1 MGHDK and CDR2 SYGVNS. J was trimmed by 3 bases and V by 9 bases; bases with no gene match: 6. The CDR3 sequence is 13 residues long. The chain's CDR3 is CASKDRADTEAFF. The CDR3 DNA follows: TGTGCCAGTAAGGACAGGGCGGACACTGAAGCTTTCTTT.

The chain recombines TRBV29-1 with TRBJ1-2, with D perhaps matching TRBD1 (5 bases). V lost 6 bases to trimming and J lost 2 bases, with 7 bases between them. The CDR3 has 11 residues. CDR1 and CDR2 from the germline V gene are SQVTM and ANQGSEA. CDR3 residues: CSVGQNYGYTF. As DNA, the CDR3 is TGCAGCGTAGGACAAAACTATGGCTACACCTTC.

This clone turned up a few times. Written as DNA, the CDR3 is TGTGCCTGGAGTGACAGCTTTAATCAGCCCCAGCATTTT. Translation: CAWSDSFNQPQHF. J is TRBJ1-5 and V is TRBV30, with no clear D. Germline CDR1 GTSNPN, CDR2 SVGIG (reference sequence). The V and J ends lost 1 base and 4 bases respectively, with 8 bases between them. This CDR3 has 13 amino acids.

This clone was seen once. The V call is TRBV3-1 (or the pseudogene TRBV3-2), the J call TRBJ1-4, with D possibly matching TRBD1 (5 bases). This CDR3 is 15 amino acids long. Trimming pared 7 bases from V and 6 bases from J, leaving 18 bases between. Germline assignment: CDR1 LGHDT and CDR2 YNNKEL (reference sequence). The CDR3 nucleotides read TGTGCCAGCAAAAATGAGGGGTCAGGCGATGAAAAACTGTTTTTT. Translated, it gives CASKNEGSGDEKLFF.

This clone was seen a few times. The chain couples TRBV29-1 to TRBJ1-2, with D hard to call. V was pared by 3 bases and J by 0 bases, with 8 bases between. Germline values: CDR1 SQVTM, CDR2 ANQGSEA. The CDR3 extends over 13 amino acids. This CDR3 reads CSVDSVSNYGYTF. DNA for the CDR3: TGCAGCGTTGATTCAGTTTCTAACTATGGCTACACCTTC. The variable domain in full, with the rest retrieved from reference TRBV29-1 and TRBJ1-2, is SAVISQKPSRDICQRGTSLTIQCQVDSQVTMMFWYRQQPGQSLTLIATANQGSEATYESGFVIDKFPISRPNLTFSTLTVSNMSPEDSSIYLCSVDSVSNYGYTFGSGTRLTVV.

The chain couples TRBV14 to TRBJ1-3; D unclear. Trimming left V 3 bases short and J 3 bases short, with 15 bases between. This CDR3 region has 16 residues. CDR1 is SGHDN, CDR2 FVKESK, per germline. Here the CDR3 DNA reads TGTGCCAGCAGCCAGGCAGTCTCAGCGGATGGAAACACCATATATTTT. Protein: CASSQAVSADGNTIYF.